Listed here is a single T cell receptor beta chain. This entry belongs to a study of blood T cell repertoires in COVID-19. Turning to the study itself: Italy, Spain and the United States were the sources of the convalescent and acute COVID-19 samples.

From germline, CDR1 is SGHVS and CDR2 FNYEAQ. J lost 2 bases, V lost 4 bases, and 5 bases had no gene match. The CDR3 has 15 residues. TCRdb's table, derived via immunoSEQ multiplex PCR, lists solely in-frame clones and lacks some. The table shows under 35,000 clones, with approximately 72% occurring only once. V gene TRBV7-6 combines with J gene TRBJ2-5, with 9 bases fitting TRBD1. The material sequenced was peripheral blood. The TCR was taken from a man older than 75 with acute or convalescent COVID-19. CDR3 region: CASSWGQGIQETQYF. In DNA form, the CDR3 reads TGTGCCAGCAGCTGGGGACAGGGAATTCAAGAGACCCAGTACTTC. The full variable domain, completed using reference TRBV7-6 and TRBJ2-5, is GAGVSQSPRYKVTKRGQDVALRCDPISGHVSLYWYRQALGQGPEFLTYFNYEAQQDKSGLPNDRFSAERPEGSISTLTIQRTEQRDSAMYRCASSWGQGIQETQYFGPGTRLLVL.